A single sample is the source of the 11 T cell receptor beta chains below, sequenced in a study of spatial heterogeneity in lung cancer (dated by TCRdb to 2018 to 2020). The receptor library was made with 5' RACE. This sample was sequenced with a NextSeq 500. TCRdb handled the public reads itself, with Q25 trimming in fastp and clone calling in MiXCR, and kept productive beta chains. Rows merge per CDR3 protein into single entries with the most common DNA and genes. The table for this sample lists nearly 95,000 distinct CDR3 sequences; 19% of them were counted only once. Of the sample, roughly 22% is held by the ten largest clones. The sample's time point, from its label and the paper: blood at routine non-recurrence follow-up after resection. The specimen was PBMCs, collected at follow-up. These receptors all come from a male donor with early-stage non-small cell lung cancer.

This sequence joins TRBV10-3 and TRBJ1-1, with a possible D match to TRBD1 (6 bases). The length of the CDR3 is 13 residues. Trimming cost V 10 bases and J 2 bases, with 14 bases left between them. From germline, CDR1 is ENHRY and CDR2 SYGVKD. Written as DNA, the CDR3 is TGTGCCACCTCAGGGGATCTTAACACTGAAGCTTTCTTT. Translating gives CATSGDLNTEAFF.

This clonotype was detected ten times or more. V gene TRBV5-1 combines with J gene TRBJ2-2, with a tentative D call TRBD1 (6 bases). V shed 1 base and J shed 4 bases, with 8 bases lying between them. The V gene's germline CDR1 is SGHRS and CDR2 YFSETQ. The CDR3 contains 14 residues. The CDR3 bases are TGCGCCAGCAGCTTGCAGGACAGCACCGGGGAGCTGTTTTTT. Translation gives CASSLQDSTGELFF.

This clonotype showed up just a few times. The chain recombines TRBV19 with TRBJ2-2; the D is unclear. This CDR3 comprises 12 residues. Trimming removed 6 bases from V and 15 bases from J, with 17 bases in between. Germline CDR1 LNHDA, CDR2 SQIVND (reference sequence). In nucleotides, the CDR3 is TGTGCCAGTAGCCCCCAAGGAGTAAGGGTGTTTTTT. This sequence encodes CASSPQGVRVFF.

This clonotype occurred a few times. V and J are TRBV7-8 and TRBJ2-7; 8 nucleotides align to TRBD1. The CDR3 consists of 16 residues. Germline V gene data show CDR1 as SGHVS and CDR2 as FQNEAQ. V was clipped by 5 bases and J by 4 bases; unmatched bases: 13. The CDR3 bases are TGTGCCAGCAGCCCTCACCCCACCAGGGGGCTTTACGAGCAGTACTTC. Its translation: CASSPHPTRGLYEQYF.

This clonotype has only a few counts. The V call is TRBV9, the J call TRBJ2-1, with 9 nucleotides matching TRBD2. Trimming removed 2 bases from V and 9 bases from J; junction bases left unmatched: 3. The germline gives CDR1 SGDLS, CDR2 YYNGEE. This CDR3 is built from 13 residues. CDR3 in amino acids: CASSVLAGSEQFF. CDR3 in DNA: TGTGCCAGCAGCGTGCTAGCGGGAAGTGAGCAGTTCTTC.

The table lists this clonotype with a few counts. The V gene is TRBV5-1, the J gene TRBJ2-1; 7 positions match TRBD2. Germline CDR1 reads SGHRS; CDR2 reads YFSETQ. V gave up 4 bases and J gave up 4 bases; unmatched junction bases: 11. This CDR3 is built from 16 residues. CDR3 DNA: TGCGCCAGCAGCCCTTGGGCGGGAGTCCAGTACAATGAGCAGTTCTTC. Protein: CASSPWAGVQYNEQFF. The full variable domain, rest sourced from reference TRBV5-1 and TRBJ2-1, is KAGVTQTPRYLIKTRGQQVTLSCSPISGHRSVSWYQQTPGQGLQFLFEYFSETQRNKGNFPGRFSGRQFSNSRSEMNVSTLELGDSALYLCASSPWAGVQYNEQFFGPGTRLTVL.

V usage is TRBV7-8 and J usage is TRBJ1-6, with D unclear. CDR3 size: 13 residues. V gave up 5 bases and J gave up 6 bases, with 8 bases separating them. CDR1 and CDR2 (germline): SGHVS, FQNEAQ. The CDR3 protein is CASSGSLNSPLHF. The CDR3 DNA sequence: TGTGCCAGCAGCGGATCCCTTAATTCACCCCTCCACTTT.

This clonotype has just a few counts. The J gene is TRBJ2-3, the V gene TRBV11-3; maybe TRBD2 (6 bases). V lost 3 bases and J lost 2, with 12 bases in between. The CDR3 is made up of 15 amino acids. Germline-derived CDR1 and CDR2 are SGHNT and YENEEA. The CDR3 loop reads CASSFGGRLTDTQYF. The CDR3 bases are TGTGCCAGCAGCTTTGGGGGGAGGCTCACAGATACGCAGTATTTT.

This chain connects TRBV6-2 or TRBV6-3 to TRBJ2-1; D is unresolved. Trimming pared 5 bases from V and 6 bases from J, leaving 11 bases between. The CDR3 contains 13 residues. Germline V gene data show CDR1 as MNHEY and CDR2 as SVGEGT. CDR3 nucleotides: TGTGCCAGCAGTCCCGACTTCATCAATGAGCAGTTCTTC. This codes for CASSPDFINEQFF.

This clonotype was seen a few times. This chain uses TRBV14 with TRBJ2-2, with a weak D call TRBD1 (6 bases). Trimming stripped 4 bases from V and 2 bases from J, with 14 bases between. The CDR3 has 16 amino acids. The germline V gene has CDR1 SGHDN and CDR2 FVKESK. CDR3 in DNA: TGTGCCAGCAGCCCCACAACAGGGATTAACACCGGGGAGCTGTTTTTT. It yields the protein CASSPTTGINTGELFF. Combining the CDR3 with reference TRBV14 and TRBJ2-2 gives the whole variable domain EAGVTQFPSHSVIEKGQTVTLRCDPISGHDNLYWYRRVMGKEIKFLLHFVKESKQDESGMPNNRFLAERTGGTYSTLKVQPAELEDSGVYFCASSPTTGINTGELFFGEGSRLTVL.

The CDR3 nucleotides read TGTGCCTGGAGTGCCCGGGACAGGGGAGTACCTAGCAATCAGCCCCAGCATTTT. Its translation is CAWSARDRGVPSNQPQHF. The chain is built from TRBV30 and TRBJ1-5; TRBD1 aligns across 10 bases. The germline V gene encodes CDR1 GTSNPN and CDR2 SVGIG (reference sequence). Losses at the gene ends were 1 base for V and 0 bases for J; bases not matched to a gene: 9. The CDR3 loop spans 18 amino acids.